A selection of T cell receptor beta chains follows, all from one sample in a study of T cells in Graves' hyperthyroidism and ophthalmopathy. TCRdb analysed the multiplex PCR reads with MiXCR anew, one entry per CDR3 protein. The sample contains 95,000 to 110,000 distinct CDR3 sequences, approximately 50% of which appear only once. The sequenced material came from blood. All receptors come from a man aged 35-49 years with Graves' hyperthyroidism. CDR3s leave out the opening cysteine and the closing phenylalanine or tryptophan.

J,V,CDR3
TRBJ2-1,TRBV7-2,ATNDRGRIINEQF
TRBJ2-1,TRBV29-1,SVAGTSGGEGSYNEQF
TRBJ2-1,TRBV29-1,SSFSRQANEQF
TRBJ2-2,TRBV10-3,AISDRGRRKTGKLF
TRBJ2-7,TRBV7-2,ASSLDPITGTSTNEQY
TRBJ1-1,TRBV4-2,ASSLRELRTEAF
TRBJ1-1,TRBV7-9,ASSPGLLNTEAF
TRBJ2-2,TRBV7-2,ASSLEGVKELF
TRBJ2-2,TRBV5-1,ASSSDLAGGPGGELF
TRBJ1-2,TRBV27,ASSQGGARGYT
TRBJ2-3,TRBV2,ASRRLAGVWGTTDTQY
TRBJ2-3,TRBV5-4,ASSLRTGVITDTQY
TRBJ1-2,TRBV7-1,ASSSRQGDYYGYT
TRBJ2-1,TRBV7-8,ASSQPQTSGRRNEQF
TRBJ1-1,TRBV19,ASSITGRNTEAF
TRBJ1-1,TRBV5-4,ASSPYRRGRRNTEAF
TRBJ2-1,TRBV7-9,ASSLGVSGLGDNEQF
TRBJ2-7,TRBV11-2,ASSLEYGPHEQY